Each of the 26 T cell receptor beta chains below was sequenced from the same sample in a study of shared clonotypes between healthy human individuals. Terminally differentiated effector memory CD45RA+ cells were excluded by CCR7 positive selection of CD45RO-negative cells. The protocol was immunoSEQ multiplex PCR, while the TCRdb copy is restricted to in-frame clones and leaves out a portion. Found here are roughly 2,000,000 clones, just over 90% of them singletons; the top ten hold approximately 1.7%. What was sequenced was naive CD8+ T cells from PBMCs. The receptors were sampled from a man between 18 and 35 years old in good health. Some clones in this sample may be carry-over from other donors' samples.

The V gene is TRBV7-6, the J gene TRBJ1-5; maybe TRBD1 (6 bases). Trimming removed 4 bases from V and 7 bases from J, with 29 bases in between. This CDR3 has 19 amino acids. Germline CDR1 is SGHVS and CDR2 is FNYEAQ. In nucleotides, the CDR3 is TGTGCCAGCAGCTCAGGGTTAGGAACAGGGTGGGGGAGTGACCAGCCCCAGCATTTT. It is translated as CASSSGLGTGWGSDQPQHF.

The chain joins TRBV4-3 to TRBJ2-6, with D unresolved. CDR3 size: 17 residues. Germline V gene sequence: CDR1 LGHNA, CDR2 YSLEER. Trimming took off 2 bases at V and 1 base at J, with 12 bases between the two ends. DNA of the CDR3: TGCGCCAGCAGCCAAATACGAAGGCGGTCTGGGGCCAACGTCCTGACTTTC. Translated: CASSQIRRRSGANVLTF.

V and J are TRBV27 and TRBJ2-5; 12 bases line up with TRBD2. The V gene end was trimmed by 5 bases and the J gene end by 4 bases; junction bases not matched to a gene: 17. CDR3 length: 19 amino acids. The V gene's germline CDR1 is MNHEY and CDR2 SMNVEV (reference sequence). The CDR3, as DNA: TGTGCCAGCAGTCCGCGACTAGCGGGAGCCGGGCAGGCCGGAGAGACCCAGTACTTC. Translating it yields CASSPRLAGAGQAGETQYF.

This chain connects TRBV2 to TRBJ2-7; 15 nucleotides agree with TRBD2. The CDR3 contains 20 residues. CDR1 is SNHLY and CDR2 is FYNNEI in the germline V gene. V dropped 8 bases and J dropped 2; count of bases not matched to a gene: 19. For the CDR3, the DNA is TGTGCCAGCGGGACTTATGTAGGACTAGCGGGAGGGCCCGACCCCTACGAGCAGTACTTC. Its protein product is CASGTYVGLAGGPDPYEQYF.

The chain uses TRBV4-1 and TRBJ2-7, with D unresolved. The CDR3 length is 12 residues. CDR1 is MGHRA, CDR2 YSYEKL, per germline. Trimming stripped 1 base from V and 6 bases from J, with 7 bases between. The CDR3 DNA sequence: TGCGCCAGCAGCCAAGGGGTGGGCGAGCAGTACTTC. Its translation is CASSQGVGEQYF.

The rearrangement links TRBV25-1 to TRBJ1-3, with no clear D. V was cut by 0 bases and J by 2 bases, with 17 bases left in between. The CDR3 totals 18 residues. The germline CDR1 and CDR2 sequences are MGHDK and SYGVNS. This chain's CDR3 is CASSEYSRKENPGNTIYF. The CDR3 DNA reads as TGTGCCAGCAGTGAATATTCGAGGAAGGAGAACCCTGGAAACACCATATATTTT.

This clone was counted a single time. The chain employs TRBV7-8 and TRBJ2-7; 12 bases align to TRBD2. CDR3 size: 13 residues. Per the germline V gene, CDR1 is SGHVS and CDR2 is FQNEAQ. Germline trimming cut 5 bases from V and 9 bases from J; bases unmatched to any gene: 5. For the CDR3, the DNA is TGTGCCAGCAGCCCTAGCGGGAGGGCCGGGCAGTACTTC. Translating it yields CASSPSGRAGQYF. The entire variable domain, with the rest obtained from reference TRBV7-8 and TRBJ2-7, is as follows: GAGVSQSPRYKVAKRGQDVALRCDPISGHVSLFWYQQALGQGPEFLTYFQNEAQLDKSGLPSDRFFAERPEGSVSTLKIQRTQQEDSAVYLCASSPSGRAGQYFGPGTRLTVT.

With respect to this clone: The same CDR3 can be traced to other DNA sequences in this sample. DNA of the CDR3: TGTGCCTGGAGTGTAGGGACAGGTATCAACGAGCAGTACTTC. This gives the protein CAWSVGTGINEQYF. The V call is TRBV30, the J call TRBJ2-7, with 8 bases lining up with TRBD1. With 0 bases clipped from V and 5 bases from J, the junction kept 6 bases outside the gene matches. In germline, CDR1 is GTSNPN, CDR2 SVGIG (reference sequence). CDR3 size: 14 residues.

V is TRBV7-8 and J is TRBJ2-3; D is unresolved. V dropped 4 bases and J dropped 6 bases, with 11 bases sitting between them. CDR3 size: 13 residues. CDR1 is SGHVS, CDR2 FQNEAQ, per germline. The CDR3 sequence: CASSSPALDTQYF. CDR3 nucleotides: TGTGCCAGCAGCTCCCCCGCCCTGGATACGCAGTATTTT.

To note about this clone: This specimen includes other DNA sequences encoding the same CDR3. This chain connects TRBV5-8 to TRBJ2-1; D might be TRBD2 (5 bases). V dropped 0 bases and J dropped 10 bases, with 8 bases sitting between them. Per the germline V gene, CDR1 is SGHTS and CDR2 is YDEGEE. This CDR3 contains 12 residues. CDR3 nucleotide sequence: TGTGCCAGCAGCTTGGGGAGGCGGGAGCAGTTCTTC. Its protein is CASSLGRREQFF.

The rearrangement uses TRBV13 and TRBJ1-2; TRBD1 is a possible D gene (5 bases). Germline V CDR1 and CDR2: PRHDT, FYEKMQ (reference sequence). This CDR3 has 13 residues. V lost 5 bases, J lost 8 bases, and 15 bases lay in between. The chain's CDR3 is CASSTQGLRGYTF. The CDR3 bases are TGTGCCAGCAGCACGCAGGGTCTGAGGGGCTACACCTTC.

CDR3 sequence: CASSSSGGYSGEQYF. In DNA, the CDR3 is TGTGCCAGCAGCTCCTCGGGGGGTTATTCAGGGGAGCAGTACTTC. The rearrangement joins TRBV7-3 to TRBJ2-7; 7 bases line up with TRBD2. Germline V CDR1 and CDR2: SGHTA, FQGTGA. The CDR3 length is 15 residues. V was pared by 4 bases and J by 7 bases, with 13 bases of the junction left unmatched.

This chain connects TRBV5-4 to TRBJ2-1, with D unclear. Deletions cut 3 bases from V and 9 bases from J, with 7 bases between. Germline V gene data show CDR1 as SGHNT and CDR2 as YYREEE (reference sequence). The CDR3 covers 11 residues. Written as DNA, the CDR3 is TGTGCCAGCAGCTCACAGAGTGAGCAGTTCTTC. It yields the protein CASSSQSEQFF. The whole variable domain, remainder taken from reference TRBV5-4 and TRBJ2-1, is ETGVTQSPTHLIKTRGQQVTLRCSSQSGHNTVSWYQQALGQGPQFIFQYYREEENGRGNFPPRFSGLQFPNYSSELNVNALELDDSALYLCASSSQSEQFFGPGTRLTVL.

The J gene is TRBJ2-7, the V gene TRBV6-6; no firm D call. This CDR3 is 15 amino acids long. Trimming cost V 0 bases and J 0 bases, with 9 bases left between them. Germline lookup yields CDR1 MNHNY and CDR2 SVGAGI (reference sequence). In DNA, the CDR3 is TGTGCCAGCAGTTACTCGAGGCTGAGCTCCTACGAGCAGTACTTC. Protein sequence: CASSYSRLSSYEQYF.

The chain has TRBV7-9 and TRBJ2-1, with 11 bases fitting TRBD2. Germline V CDR1 and CDR2: SEHNR, FQNEAQ (reference sequence). There are 15 residues in the CDR3. The ends lost 3 bases at V and 8 bases at J; junction bases unmatched: 6. CDR3 amino acids: CASSFRTSGSYEQFF. CDR3 coding DNA: TGTGCCAGCAGCTTTCGAACTAGCGGGAGCTATGAGCAGTTCTTC.

J is TRBJ2-1 and V is TRBV19, with 12 bases aligning to TRBD2. V dropped 3 bases and J dropped 5; count of bases not matched to a gene: 5. CDR1 is LNHDA, CDR2 SQIVND, per germline (reference sequence). The CDR3 length is 16 residues. CDR3 protein: CASSILAGGDHNEQFF. The CDR3 nucleotides are TGTGCCAGTAGTATCCTAGCGGGAGGGGACCACAATGAGCAGTTCTTC.

The V call is TRBV4-3, the J call TRBJ2-2; TRBD1 aligns across 8 bases. The germline gives CDR1 LGHNA, CDR2 YSLEER. The CDR3 length is 19 residues. V shed 0 bases, J shed 0 bases, and the junction held 9 bases outside the gene matches. The CDR3 sequence: CASSQDPHQGATNTGELFF. DNA of the CDR3: TGCGCCAGCAGCCAAGACCCCCACCAGGGGGCTACGAACACCGGGGAGCTGTTTTTT.

In its sample, this clone was seen once. V is TRBV6-5 and J is TRBJ1-2, with D unresolved. Germline CDR1 is MNHEY and CDR2 is SVGAGI. This CDR3 spans 15 amino acids. The V end was cut by 5 bases, the J end by 4 bases, with 17 bases between. CDR3 residues: CASSGLMGSSYGYTF. The CDR3 region has the DNA TGTGCCAGCAGTGGCCTGATGGGGAGCAGCTATGGCTACACCTTC.

The rearrangement links TRBV15 to TRBJ1-1; 9 bases map to TRBD1. Germline trimming cut 3 bases from V and 6 bases from J; bases unmatched to any gene: 8. Per the germline V gene, CDR1 is LNHNV and CDR2 is YYDKDF (reference sequence). The CDR3 loop spans 15 amino acids. CDR3 bases: TGTGCCACCAGCAGGCGGACAGGGGCGATCCCTGAAGCTTTCTTT. As protein: CATSRRTGAIPEAFF.

The genes are TRBV2 and TRBJ2-1; tentatively, D is TRBD1 or TRBD2 (5 bases each). The CDR3 runs to 17 residues. Per germline, CDR1 SNHLY and CDR2 FYNNEI. V lost 4 bases and J 5 bases, leaving 21 bases between the germline ends. In DNA, the CDR3 is TGTGCCAGCAGTGGATGGGAAGCCCCAGGGACGAACAATGAGCAGTTCTTC. Translation gives CASSGWEAPGTNNEQFF.

This rearrangement joins TRBV5-1 to TRBJ2-2; D remains ambiguous. Trimming cost V 7 bases and J 6 bases, with 7 bases left between them. There are 11 residues in the CDR3. Per germline, CDR1 SGHRS and CDR2 YFSETQ. The CDR3 nucleotides are TGCGCCAGCGAGGTGGCCGGGGAGCTGTTTTTT. This codes for CASEVAGELFF.

V and J are TRBV6-5 and TRBJ2-2; possible D gene TRBD2, 5 bases. The CDR3 totals 15 residues. With 6 bases removed from V and 4 bases from J, the gap between germline ends came to 15 bases. Germline CDR1 MNHEY, CDR2 SVGAGI. CDR3 sequence (DNA): TGTGCCAGCAGGGGCACTAGGATGGGCACCGGGGAGCTGTTTTTT. Protein sequence: CASRGTRMGTGELFF.

This clone showed up just a few times. The chain is built from TRBV7-9 and TRBJ1-4, with D hard to call. Per the germline V gene, CDR1 is SEHNR and CDR2 is FQNEAQ (reference sequence). The CDR3 sequence is 11 residues long. Trimming stripped 5 bases from V and 10 bases from J, with 8 bases between. CDR3 amino acids: CASSAAGKLFF. Here the CDR3 DNA reads TGTGCCAGCAGCGCTGCGGGAAAACTGTTTTTT.

This chain uses TRBV5-5 with TRBJ2-5; perhaps D is TRBD1 or TRBD2 (5 bases each). This CDR3 spans 17 amino acids. Germline assignment: CDR1 SGHKS and CDR2 YYEKEE (reference sequence). V lost 2 bases and J 4 bases, leaving 21 bases between the germline ends. CDR3: CASSLPPRGRSGETQYF. The CDR3, as DNA: TGTGCCAGCAGCTTACCCCCCCGGGGCCGATCGGGAGAGACCCAGTACTTC.

This clone was detected only once. The sample contains more than one DNA sequence encoding this CDR3. This rearrangement joins TRBV9 to TRBJ2-7; D unresolved. Trimming pared 4 bases from V and 4 bases from J, leaving 9 bases between. This CDR3 contains 12 residues. CDR1 is SGDLS, CDR2 YYNGEE, per germline. The CDR3, as DNA: TGTGCCAGCAGCCCTAACCCTTACGAGCAGTACTTC. This gives the protein CASSPNPYEQYF.

V and J are TRBV28 and TRBJ1-5, with D tentatively TRBD1 (6 bases). The germline V gene has CDR1 MDHEN and CDR2 SYDVKM. This CDR3 is 15 amino acids long. The V end was cut by 1 base, the J end by 3 bases, with 10 bases between. As DNA, the CDR3 is TGTGCCAGCAGTTTATTTGGACAGCCCAATCAGCCCCAGCATTTT. It is translated as CASSLFGQPNQPQHF.